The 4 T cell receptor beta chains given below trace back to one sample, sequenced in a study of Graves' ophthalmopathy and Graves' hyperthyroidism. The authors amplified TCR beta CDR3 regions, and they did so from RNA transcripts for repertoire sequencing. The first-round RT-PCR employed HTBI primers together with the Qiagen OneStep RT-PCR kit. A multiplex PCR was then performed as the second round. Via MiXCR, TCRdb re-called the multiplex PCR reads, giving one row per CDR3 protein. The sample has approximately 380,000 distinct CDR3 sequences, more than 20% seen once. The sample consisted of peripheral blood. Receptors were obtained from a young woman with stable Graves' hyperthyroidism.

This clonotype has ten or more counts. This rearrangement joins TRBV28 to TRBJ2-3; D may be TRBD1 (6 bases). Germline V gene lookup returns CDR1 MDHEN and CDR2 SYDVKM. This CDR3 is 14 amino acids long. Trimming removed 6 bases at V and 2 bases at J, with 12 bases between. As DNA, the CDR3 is TGTGCCAGCAGCCAGGACAGTTACACAGATACGCAGTATTTT. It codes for CASSQDSYTDTQYF.

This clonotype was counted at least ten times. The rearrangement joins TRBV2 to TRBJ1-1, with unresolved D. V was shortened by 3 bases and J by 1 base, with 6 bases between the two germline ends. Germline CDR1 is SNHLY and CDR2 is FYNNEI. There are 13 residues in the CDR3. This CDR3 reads CASSEARNTEAFF. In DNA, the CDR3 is TGTGCCAGCAGTGAGGCTCGGAACACTGAAGCTTTCTTT.

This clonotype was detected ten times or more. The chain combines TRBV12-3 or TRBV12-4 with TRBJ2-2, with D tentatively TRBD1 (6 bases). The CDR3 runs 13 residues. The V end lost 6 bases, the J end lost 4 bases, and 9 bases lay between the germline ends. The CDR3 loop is CASRRGGTGELFF. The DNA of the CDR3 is TGTGCCAGCAGGCGAGGGGGCACCGGGGAGCTGTTTTTT.

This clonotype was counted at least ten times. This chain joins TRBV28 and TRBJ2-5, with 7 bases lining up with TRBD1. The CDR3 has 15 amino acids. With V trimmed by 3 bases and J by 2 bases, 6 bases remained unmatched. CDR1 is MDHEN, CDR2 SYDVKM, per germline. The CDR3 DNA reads TGTGCCAGCAGTTTCTGGGACAGCGCACAAGAGACCCAGTACTTC. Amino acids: CASSFWDSAQETQYF.